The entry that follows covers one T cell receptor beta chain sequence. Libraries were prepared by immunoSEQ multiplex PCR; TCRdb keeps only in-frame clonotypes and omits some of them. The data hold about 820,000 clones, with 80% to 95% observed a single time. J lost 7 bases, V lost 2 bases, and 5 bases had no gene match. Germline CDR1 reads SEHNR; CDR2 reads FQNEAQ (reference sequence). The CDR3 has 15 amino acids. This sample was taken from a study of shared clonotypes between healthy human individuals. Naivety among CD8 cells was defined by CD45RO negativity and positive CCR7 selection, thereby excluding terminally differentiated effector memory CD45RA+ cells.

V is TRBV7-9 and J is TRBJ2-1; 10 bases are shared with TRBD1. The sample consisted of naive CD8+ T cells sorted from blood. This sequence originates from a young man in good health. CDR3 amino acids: CASSLKGTGVNEQFF. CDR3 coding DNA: TGTGCCAGCAGCTTAAAGGGGACAGGGGTGAATGAGCAGTTCTTC.